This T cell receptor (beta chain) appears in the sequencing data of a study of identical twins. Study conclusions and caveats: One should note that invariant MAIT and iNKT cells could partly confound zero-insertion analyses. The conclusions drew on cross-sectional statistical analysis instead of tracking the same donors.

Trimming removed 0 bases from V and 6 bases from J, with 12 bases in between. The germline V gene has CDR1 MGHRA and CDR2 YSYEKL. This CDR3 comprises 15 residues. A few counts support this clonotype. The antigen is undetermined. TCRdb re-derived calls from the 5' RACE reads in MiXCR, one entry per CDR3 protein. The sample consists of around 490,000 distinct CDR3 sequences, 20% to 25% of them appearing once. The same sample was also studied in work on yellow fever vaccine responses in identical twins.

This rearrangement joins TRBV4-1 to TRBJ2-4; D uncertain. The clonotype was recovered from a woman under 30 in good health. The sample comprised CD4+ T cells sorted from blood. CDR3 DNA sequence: TGCGCCAGCAGCCAAGATCATGGCCCCATAAACATTCAGTACTTC. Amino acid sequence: CASSQDHGPINIQYF.